This T cell receptor (beta chain) came from a study of T cell repertoires in cytomegalovirus infection. Overall study context: It was recently identified HLA-C-restricted and well-studied HLA-B-restricted CMV epitopes that the study used. Matching HLA type, along with CMV infection, was indicated by public TCR beta signatures. Points from the study as a whole: Cumulative frequency of public TCR beta families picked out carriers of CMV plus the relevant HLA. The ex vivo response showed dominance by HLA-C-restricted CMV-specific TCR beta clonotypes.

This clonotype was observed many times. Antigen unknown. The germline gives CDR1 MNHNS, CDR2 SASEGT. Trimming cost V 0 bases and J 1 base; bases outside gene matches: 5. The CDR3 loop spans 16 amino acids. From the reads, TCRdb called clonotypes with MiXCR, one entry per CDR3 protein. The sample contains fewer than 1,000,000 distinct CDR3 sequences, around 31% of which appear only once. The TCR sequence derives from a human donor in good health (CMV status not recorded). Some clones in this sample may be carry-over from other donors' samples. The source was cultured CD8+ T cells from PBMCs, collected from culture after CMV antigen stimulation. The V and J genes are TRBV6-1 and TRBJ2-5; 7 nucleotides match TRBD1. CDR3 residues: CASSEAIGTVQETQYF. In DNA form, the CDR3 reads TGTGCCAGCAGTGAAGCGATTGGGACAGTCCAAGAGACCCAGTACTTC.